This TCR beta chain comes out of a study of identical twins. TCRdb processed the 5' RACE reads anew with MiXCR; each CDR3 protein has one entry. The top ten clones hold around 0.3% of a sample with approximately 1.8 million distinct CDR3 sequences, less than 40% of them seen once. Regarding the study as a whole: With abundant cord blood beta clonotypes, insertions were fewer; memory repertoires showed no such pattern.

This clonotype was recorded a few times. Its antigen is undetermined. V lost 6 bases, J lost 4 bases, and 19 bases lay in between. Germline values: CDR1 MNHEY, CDR2 SMNVEV (reference sequence). This CDR3 spans 15 amino acids. The receptor was isolated from a newborn girl in good health. Sequencing was carried out using cord blood. This chain uses TRBV27 with TRBJ2-7; D perhaps matches TRBD1 (7 bases). The CDR3: CASSSPLQGRYEQYF. The DNA for the CDR3 is TGTGCCAGCAGCTCCCCCCTACAGGGGAGGTACGAGCAGTACTTC.